The rows below give T cell receptor beta chains drawn from one sample of a study of cytotoxic CD8 clonotypes in ibrutinib-treated CLL. Only in-frame clones appear in the TCRdb table, and some are missing; sequencing was by immunoSEQ multiplex PCR. This table holds nearly 50,000 clones, around 52% found once. The source was PBMCs, collected after 24 months of ibrutinib treatment. These receptors all stem from a human donor with chronic lymphocytic leukemia. CDR3s include the opening cysteine and the closing phenylalanine or tryptophan. D genes are given only for firm matches. The size field is filled for only some rows; it gives once, few, many or a size class.

J: TRBJ1-5; V: TRBV7-6; size: few; D: .; CDR3: CASSLGGMSDQPQHF
J: TRBJ2-2; V: TRBV5-4; size: once; D: .; CDR3: CASRRDSTGELFF
J: TRBJ2-2; V: TRBV6-5; size: few; D: .; CDR3: CASSRRNTGELFF
J: TRBJ1-2; V: TRBV6-1; size: .; D: .; CDR3: CASSEAGGYGYTF
J: TRBJ1-4; V: TRBV29-1; size: few; D: .; CDR3: CSVEAGEKLFF
J: TRBJ1-1; V: TRBV2; size: many; D: .; CDR3: CASTKGQNLEAFF
J: TRBJ2-1; V: TRBV5-1; size: .; D: TRBD2; CDR3: CASSQAGASYNEQFF
J: TRBJ2-2; V: TRBV29-1; size: .; D: .; CDR3: CSVDGGARTGELFF
J: TRBJ1-1; V: TRBV7-8; size: .; D: TRBD1; CDR3: CASSLGTGTEAFF
J: TRBJ2-7; V: TRBV6-1; size: .; D: .; CDR3: CASRGERQASEQYF
J: TRBJ2-2; V: TRBV2; size: few; D: .; CDR3: CASAPWGGRMNTGELFF
J: TRBJ2-5; V: TRBV2; size: many; D: TRBD2; CDR3: CASETGGETQYF
J: TRBJ1-2; V: TRBV4-1; size: few; D: TRBD1; CDR3: CASSQGQSLLTAGYTF
J: TRBJ1-1; V: TRBV5-6; size: once; D: TRBD1; CDR3: CASSLALGTGKTEAFF
J: TRBJ1-2; V: TRBV5-1; size: .; D: .; CDR3: CASSLGEQANYGYTF